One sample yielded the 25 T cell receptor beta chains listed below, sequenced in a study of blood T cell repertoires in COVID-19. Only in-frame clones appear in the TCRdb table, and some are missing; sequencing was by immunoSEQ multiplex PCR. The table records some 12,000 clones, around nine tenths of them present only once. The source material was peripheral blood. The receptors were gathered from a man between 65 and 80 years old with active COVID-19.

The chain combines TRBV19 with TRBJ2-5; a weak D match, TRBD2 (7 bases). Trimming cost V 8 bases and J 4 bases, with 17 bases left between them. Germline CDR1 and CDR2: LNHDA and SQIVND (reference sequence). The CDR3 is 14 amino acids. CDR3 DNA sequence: TGTGCCAGTGGCCCGAGGGGGGGAGGAGAGACCCAGTACTTC. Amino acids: CASGPRGGGETQYF.

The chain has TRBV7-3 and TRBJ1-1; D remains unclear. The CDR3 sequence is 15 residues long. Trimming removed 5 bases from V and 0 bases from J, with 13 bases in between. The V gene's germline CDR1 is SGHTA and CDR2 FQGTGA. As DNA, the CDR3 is TGTGCCAGCAGCCGCTTACAGACCTTGAACACTGAAGCTTTCTTT. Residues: CASSRLQTLNTEAFF.

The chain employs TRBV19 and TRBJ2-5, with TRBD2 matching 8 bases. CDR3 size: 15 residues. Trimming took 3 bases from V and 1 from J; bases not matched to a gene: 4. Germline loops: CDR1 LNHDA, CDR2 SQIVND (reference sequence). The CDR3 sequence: CASSIQAGAQETQYF. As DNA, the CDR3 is TGTGCCAGTAGTATCCAAGCGGGGGCCCAAGAGACCCAGTACTTC.

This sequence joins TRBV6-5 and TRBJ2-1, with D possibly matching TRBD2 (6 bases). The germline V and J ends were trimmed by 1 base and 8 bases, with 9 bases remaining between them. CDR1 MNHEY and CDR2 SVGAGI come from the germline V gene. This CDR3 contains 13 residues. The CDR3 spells CASSYWGGDEQFF. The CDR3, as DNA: TGTGCCAGCAGTTACTGGGGAGGCGATGAGCAGTTCTTC.

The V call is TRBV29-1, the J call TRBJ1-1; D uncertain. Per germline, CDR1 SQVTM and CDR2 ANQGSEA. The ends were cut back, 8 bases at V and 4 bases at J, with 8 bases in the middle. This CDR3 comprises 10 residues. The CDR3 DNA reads TGCAGCTGCTGGCTCACTGAAGCTTTCTTT. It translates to CSCWLTEAFF.

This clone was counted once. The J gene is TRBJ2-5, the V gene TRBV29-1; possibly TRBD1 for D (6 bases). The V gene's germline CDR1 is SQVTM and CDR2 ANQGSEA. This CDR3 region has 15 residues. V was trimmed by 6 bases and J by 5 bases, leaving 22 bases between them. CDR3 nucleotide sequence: TGCAGCGTGCCCGAGTGGGGGCGAGGTCTGGAGACCCAGTACTTC. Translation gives CSVPEWGRGLETQYF.

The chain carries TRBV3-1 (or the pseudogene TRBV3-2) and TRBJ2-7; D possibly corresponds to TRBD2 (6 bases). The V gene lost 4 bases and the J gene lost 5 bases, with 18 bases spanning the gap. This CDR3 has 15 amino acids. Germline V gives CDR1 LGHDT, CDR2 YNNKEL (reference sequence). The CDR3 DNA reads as TGTGCCAGCAGCCCCCCGAGGGCGGGACGGAACGAGCAGTACTTC. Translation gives CASSPPRAGRNEQYF.

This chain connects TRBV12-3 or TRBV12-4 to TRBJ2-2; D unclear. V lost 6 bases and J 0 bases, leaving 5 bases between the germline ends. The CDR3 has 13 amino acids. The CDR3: CASRPANTGELFF. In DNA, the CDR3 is TGTGCCAGCAGACCAGCGAACACCGGGGAGCTGTTTTTT.

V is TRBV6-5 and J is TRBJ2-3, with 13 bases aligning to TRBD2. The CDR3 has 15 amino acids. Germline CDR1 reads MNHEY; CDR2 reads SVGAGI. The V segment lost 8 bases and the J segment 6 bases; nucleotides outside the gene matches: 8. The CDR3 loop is CASGGLAGARDTQYF. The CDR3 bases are TGTGCCAGCGGAGGACTAGCGGGGGCGCGGGATACGCAGTATTTT.

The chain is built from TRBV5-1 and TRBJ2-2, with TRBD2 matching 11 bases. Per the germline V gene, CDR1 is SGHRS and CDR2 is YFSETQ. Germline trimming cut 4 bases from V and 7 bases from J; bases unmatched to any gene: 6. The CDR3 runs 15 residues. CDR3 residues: CASSLTSGGIGELFF. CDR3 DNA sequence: TGCGCCAGCAGCCTCACTAGCGGGGGTATCGGGGAGCTGTTTTTT.

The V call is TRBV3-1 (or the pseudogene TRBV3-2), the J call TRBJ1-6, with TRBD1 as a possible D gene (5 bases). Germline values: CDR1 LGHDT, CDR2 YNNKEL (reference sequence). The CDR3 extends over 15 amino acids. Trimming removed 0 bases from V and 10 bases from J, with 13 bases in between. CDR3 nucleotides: TGTGCCAGCAGCCAAGACAGGGCAGGTGGCTCACCCCTCCACTTT. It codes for CASSQDRAGGSPLHF.

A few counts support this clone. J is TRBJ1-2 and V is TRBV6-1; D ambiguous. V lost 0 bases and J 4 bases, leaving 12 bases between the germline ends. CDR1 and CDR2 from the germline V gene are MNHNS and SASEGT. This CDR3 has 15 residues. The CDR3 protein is CASSEANGYLYGYTF. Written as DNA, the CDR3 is TGTGCCAGCAGTGAAGCCAACGGGTACCTCTATGGCTACACCTTC.

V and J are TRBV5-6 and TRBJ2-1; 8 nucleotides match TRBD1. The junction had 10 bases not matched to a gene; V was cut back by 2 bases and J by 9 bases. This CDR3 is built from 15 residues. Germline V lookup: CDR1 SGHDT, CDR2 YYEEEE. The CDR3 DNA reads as TGTGCCAGCAGCTTTCGGACAGGGTTTCATGGTGAGCAGTTCTTC. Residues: CASSFRTGFHGEQFF.

CDR3 sequence reads: CSVVAGGITGELFF. The CDR3 DNA follows: TGCAGCGTTGTTGCGGGGGGGATCACCGGGGAGCTGTTTTTT. The chain couples TRBV29-1 to TRBJ2-2, with TRBD2 matching over 9 bases. With V trimmed by 4 bases and J by 4 bases, 4 bases remained unmatched. This CDR3 spans 14 amino acids. The germline CDR1 and CDR2 sequences are SQVTM and ANQGSEA.

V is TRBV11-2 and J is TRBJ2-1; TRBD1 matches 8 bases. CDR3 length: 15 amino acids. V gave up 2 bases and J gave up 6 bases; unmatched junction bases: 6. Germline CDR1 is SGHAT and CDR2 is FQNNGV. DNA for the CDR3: TGTGCCAGCAGCTTAAGTTACAGGGGGAGCAATGAGCAGTTCTTC. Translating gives CASSLSYRGSNEQFF.

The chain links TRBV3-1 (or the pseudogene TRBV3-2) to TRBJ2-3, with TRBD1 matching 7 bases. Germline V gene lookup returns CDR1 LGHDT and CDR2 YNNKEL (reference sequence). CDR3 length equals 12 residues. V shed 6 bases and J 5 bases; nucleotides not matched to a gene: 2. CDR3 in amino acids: CASRYRGDTQYF. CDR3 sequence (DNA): TGTGCCAGCAGATACAGGGGAGATACGCAGTATTTT.

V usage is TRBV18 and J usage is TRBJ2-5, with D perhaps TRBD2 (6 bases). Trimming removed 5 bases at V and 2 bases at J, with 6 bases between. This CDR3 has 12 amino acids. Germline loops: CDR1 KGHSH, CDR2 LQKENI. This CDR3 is CASSGLQETQYF. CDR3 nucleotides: TGTGCCAGCTCAGGACTACAAGAGACCCAGTACTTC.

CDR3 region: CASSRSTGGPSYEQYF. The CDR3 DNA sequence: TGTGCCAGCAGTCGATCGACAGGGGGGCCTTCCTACGAGCAGTACTTC. The chain couples TRBV6-6 to TRBJ2-7; TRBD1 aligns across 9 bases. Germline-derived CDR1 and CDR2 are MNHNY and SVGAGI (reference sequence). Trimming cost V 5 bases and J 1 base; bases outside gene matches: 9. This CDR3 is built from 16 residues.

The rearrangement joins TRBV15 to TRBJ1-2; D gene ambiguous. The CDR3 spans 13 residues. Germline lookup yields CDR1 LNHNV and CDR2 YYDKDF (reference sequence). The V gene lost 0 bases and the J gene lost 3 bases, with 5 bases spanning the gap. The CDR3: CATSRDADYGYTF. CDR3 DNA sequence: TGTGCCACCAGCAGAGATGCGGACTATGGCTACACCTTC.

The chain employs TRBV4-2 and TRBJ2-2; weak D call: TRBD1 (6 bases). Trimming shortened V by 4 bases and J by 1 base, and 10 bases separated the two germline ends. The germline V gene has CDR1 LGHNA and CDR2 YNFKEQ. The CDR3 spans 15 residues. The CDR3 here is CASSPWGLNTGELFF. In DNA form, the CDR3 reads TGTGCCAGCAGCCCGTGGGGGCTGAACACCGGGGAGCTGTTTTTT.

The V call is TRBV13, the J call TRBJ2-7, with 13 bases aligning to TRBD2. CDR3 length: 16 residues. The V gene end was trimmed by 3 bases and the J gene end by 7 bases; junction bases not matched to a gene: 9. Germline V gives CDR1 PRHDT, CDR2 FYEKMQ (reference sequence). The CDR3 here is CASSFPRTSGSGEQYF. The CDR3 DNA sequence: TGTGCCAGCAGCTTCCCGCGGACTAGCGGGAGTGGGGAGCAGTACTTC.

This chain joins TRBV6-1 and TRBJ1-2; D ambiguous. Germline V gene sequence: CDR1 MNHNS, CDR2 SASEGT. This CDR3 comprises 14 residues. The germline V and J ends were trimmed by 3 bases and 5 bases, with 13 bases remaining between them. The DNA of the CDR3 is TGTGCCAGCAGTGAGCCCCTCGCTCGGTATGGCTACACCTTC. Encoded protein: CASSEPLARYGYTF.

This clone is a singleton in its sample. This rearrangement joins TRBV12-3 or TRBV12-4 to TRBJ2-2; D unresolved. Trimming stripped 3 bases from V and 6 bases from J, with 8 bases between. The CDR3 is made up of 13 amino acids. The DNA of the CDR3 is TGTGCCAGCAGTTTGAGTGAGGCCGGGGAGCTGTTTTTT. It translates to CASSLSEAGELFF.

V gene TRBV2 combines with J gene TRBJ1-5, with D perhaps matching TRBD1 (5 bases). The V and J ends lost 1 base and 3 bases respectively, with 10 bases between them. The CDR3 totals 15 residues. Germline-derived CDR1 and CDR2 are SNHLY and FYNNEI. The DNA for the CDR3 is TGTGCCAGCAGTGAAGAGGGGCAGGCCAATCAGCCCCAGCATTTT. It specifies CASSEEGQANQPQHF.

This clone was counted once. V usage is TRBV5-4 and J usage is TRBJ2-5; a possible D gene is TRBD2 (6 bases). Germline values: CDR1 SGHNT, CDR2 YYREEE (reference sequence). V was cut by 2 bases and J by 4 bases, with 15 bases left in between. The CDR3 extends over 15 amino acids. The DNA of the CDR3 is TGTGCCAGCAGCTTAACGGGAGCTCCATTAGAGACCCAGTACTTC. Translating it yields CASSLTGAPLETQYF.